This TCR beta chain was retrieved from a study of T cells in Graves' hyperthyroidism and ophthalmopathy. V lost 7 bases and J lost 5, with 8 bases in between. In germline, CDR1 is SGHNT, CDR2 YENEEA. This CDR3 comprises 11 residues. This clonotype showed up many times. Its antigen is currently unknown. It was uncontrolled infection, other autoimmune disease, pregnancy or lactation that excluded patients. Study conclusions and caveats: A 13 V-J model separated ophthalmopathy from stable hyperthyroidism.

The TCR beta CDR3 regions underwent amplification using RNA transcripts as the source. With the HTBI primer set, the TCR CDR3 went through a first round of RT-PCR. In TCRdb, the multiplex PCR reads were re-called with MiXCR into one record per CDR3 protein. This table holds about 560,000 distinct CDR3 sequences, about a sixth found once. V usage is TRBV11-3 and J usage is TRBJ1-1; D call uncertain. This clonotype was obtained from a woman aged 18-35 years with Graves' hyperthyroidism. Sequencing input: blood. CDR3 sequence: CASTLGTEAFF. The CDR3 DNA reads as TGTGCCAGCACCCTAGGGACTGAAGCTTTCTTT.